The clone carrying this T cell receptor (beta chain) was counted ten times or more. The target antigen is unknown. This sample was included in a study of T cells in Graves' hyperthyroidism and ophthalmopathy. Study-level information: At the time of initial diagnosis and before any treatment, peripheral blood was collected. Study results and limitations: Blood also carried most thyroid clonotypes expanded above 0.001.

Stable hyperthyroidism: no ophthalmopathy progression over 18 months of follow-up. Germline V gene data show CDR1 as GTSNPN and CDR2 as SVGIG (reference sequence). This CDR3 has 14 residues. The V gene lost 3 bases and the J gene lost 5 bases, with 14 bases spanning the gap. Regions amplified from RNA transcripts were the TCR beta CDR3 regions. With the HTBI primer set, the TCR CDR3 went through a first round of RT-PCR. MiXCR, run by TCRdb on the multiplex PCR reads, gives a single entry per CDR3 protein. The table has about 620,000 distinct CDR3 sequences, about a sixth seen once. V and J are TRBV30 and TRBJ1-5, with D tentatively TRBD1 (6 bases). The TCR sequence derives from a woman in her 30s with Graves' hyperthyroidism. The sequencing sample was made of blood. The CDR3 region has the DNA TGTGCCTGGAGCAGGGGAAAGGCGGATCAGCCCCAGCATTTT. It encodes CAWSRGKADQPQHF.